The next 14 T cell receptor beta chains were all read from a single sample in a study of OX40 agonist ivuxolimab in advanced cancers. Method: immunoSEQ multiplex PCR; TCRdb's copy keeps in-frame clones and lacks some. Found here are about 100,000 clones, around nine tenths of them singletons; the top ten hold roughly 0.3%. The sequences come from CD4+ or CD8+ T cells sorted from blood, collected in a trial of the OX40 agonist ivuxolimab. Source of these receptors: an adult with an advanced solid tumor such as melanoma, head and neck, liver or kidney cancer.

V gene TRBV5-1 combines with J gene TRBJ2-7; maybe TRBD1 (6 bases). Trimming left V 0 bases short and J 3 bases short, with 10 bases between. This CDR3 comprises 14 residues. Germline V CDR1 and CDR2: SGHRS, YFSETQ. The DNA for the CDR3 is TGCGCCAGCAGCTTGGAGCCAGGGGTCTACGAGCAGTACTTC. The encoded protein is CASSLEPGVYEQYF.

The genes are TRBV2 and TRBJ2-7; TRBD1 agrees at 7 bases. The CDR3 is 15 amino acids. V was pared by 6 bases and J by 0 bases, with 8 bases of the junction left unmatched. Per the germline V gene, CDR1 is SNHLY and CDR2 is FYNNEI. CDR3: CASRENRGLSYEQYF. The CDR3 DNA reads TGTGCCAGCAGAGAAAACAGGGGCCTCTCCTACGAGCAGTACTTC.

J is TRBJ2-1 and V is TRBV7-2; tentative D call: TRBD2 (5 bases). Trimming took off 7 bases at V and 0 bases at J, with 7 bases between the two ends. In germline, CDR1 is SGHTA, CDR2 FQGNSA. The CDR3 loop spans 13 amino acids. The CDR3 region is CASKRDSYNEQFF. The DNA of the CDR3 is TGTGCCAGCAAACGGGACTCCTACAATGAGCAGTTCTTC.

The rearrangement uses TRBV28 and TRBJ2-7; 11 nucleotides match TRBD2. The CDR3 consists of 14 residues. Germline-derived CDR1 and CDR2 are MDHEN and SYDVKM. The J segment lost 3 bases and the V segment lost 5 bases, leaving 3 bases of the junction unmatched. For the CDR3, the DNA is TGTGCCAGCAGTCGACTAGCGGGAAACTACGAGCAGTACTTC. Its protein is CASSRLAGNYEQYF.

The chain has TRBV5-8 and TRBJ2-6; D is possibly TRBD1 (6 bases). V lost 3 bases to trimming and J lost 1 base, with 8 bases between them. CDR1 and CDR2 (germline): SGHTS, YDEGEE. The CDR3 sequence is 15 residues long. The CDR3 DNA sequence: TGTGCCAGCAGCTCCACAGGGTCTGGGGCCAACGTCCTGACTTTC. Translation: CASSSTGSGANVLTF.

This chain uses TRBV2 with TRBJ1-1; 7 bases are a match to TRBD1. V dropped 5 bases and J dropped 4; count of bases not matched to a gene: 13. The germline gives CDR1 SNHLY, CDR2 FYNNEI. The CDR3 length is 16 residues. The DNA of the CDR3 is TGTGCCAGCAGTCCAGCGCCAGGGGGAGTGGTCACTGAAGCTTTCTTT. This encodes CASSPAPGGVVTEAFF.

V is TRBV2 and J is TRBJ2-5; D call uncertain. V lost 10 bases and J lost 0, with 15 bases in between. Per germline, CDR1 SNHLY and CDR2 FYNNEI. This CDR3 contains 14 residues. The CDR3 is CAIRPVPYQETQYF. CDR3 coding DNA: TGTGCCATCCGCCCCGTCCCGTACCAAGAGACCCAGTACTTC.

This chain joins TRBV29-1 and TRBJ2-7; D uncertain. This CDR3 has 12 residues. Germline V CDR1 and CDR2: SQVTM, ANQGSEA. Trimming took off 0 bases at V and 3 bases at J, with 6 bases between the two ends. For the CDR3, the DNA is TGCAGCGTTGAAGATAACAACTACGAGCAGTACTTC. As protein: CSVEDNNYEQYF.

This clone was seen just once. This chain links TRBV5-1 with TRBJ2-5; the D call may be TRBD1 or TRBD2 (5 bases each). The germline CDR1 and CDR2 sequences are SGHRS and YFSETQ. Trimming shortened V by 3 bases and J by 5 bases, and 8 bases separated the two germline ends. The CDR3 has 12 amino acids. CDR3 coding DNA: TGCGCCAGCAGCTCGTGGGGGGAGACCCAGTACTTC. Amino acids: CASSSWGETQYF.

J is TRBJ1-4 and V is TRBV18; D gene uncertain. V lost 0 bases to trimming and J lost 3 bases, with 8 bases between them. The CDR3 consists of 15 residues. Per germline, CDR1 KGHSH and CDR2 LQKENI. CDR3 DNA sequence: TGTGCCAGCTCACCACCGGCGGATGCTAATGAAAAACTGTTTTTT. It translates to CASSPPADANEKLFF. The full variable domain, completed using reference TRBV18 and TRBJ1-4, is NAGVMQNPRHLVRRRGQEARLRCSPMKGHSHVYWYRQLPEEGLKFMVYLQKENIIDESGMPKERFSAEFPKEGPSILRIQQVVRGDSAAYFCASSPPADANEKLFFGSGTQLSVL.

The chain is built from TRBV28 and TRBJ1-4; 9 positions agree with TRBD1. The CDR3 sequence is 16 residues long. Losses at the gene ends were 10 bases for V and 12 bases for J; bases not matched to a gene: 21. Germline V gene sequence: CDR1 MDHEN, CDR2 SYDVKM. CDR3 nucleotides: TGTGCCACCCGGGGGGGACCGGGACAGGGCTTTGTAGAACTGTTTTTT. It is translated as CATRGGPGQGFVELFF.

This clone showed up just a few times. The V and J genes are TRBV6-5 and TRBJ1-5, with D hard to call. The CDR3 has 15 residues. V was shortened by 0 bases and J by 2 bases, with 8 bases between the two germline ends. Germline V lookup: CDR1 MNHEY, CDR2 SVGAGI. The CDR3 nucleotides are TGTGCCAGCAGTTACTCGAATTCGGGCAATCAGCCCCAGCATTTT. Protein: CASSYSNSGNQPQHF.

The chain is built from TRBV7-2 and TRBJ2-5, with D hard to call. V was cut by 1 base and J by 3 bases, with 12 bases left in between. The V gene's germline CDR1 is SGHTA and CDR2 FQGNSA. This CDR3 contains 15 residues. The CDR3 DNA sequence: TGTGCCAGCAGCTTAGGCCTTGGACGGGAAGAGACCCAGTACTTC. This translates into CASSLGLGREETQYF.

This clone has a single count. The rearrangement uses TRBV6-5 and TRBJ2-7; TRBD2 might be the D (6 bases). The ends were cut back, 0 bases at V and 4 bases at J, with 10 bases in the middle. The CDR3 loop spans 14 amino acids. Germline lookup yields CDR1 MNHEY and CDR2 SVGAGI. DNA for the CDR3: TGTGCCAGCAGTTACTCGAGGACTATATACGAGCAGTACTTC. As protein: CASSYSRTIYEQYF.